These 21 T cell receptor beta chains were all obtained from the same sample, sequenced in a study of CD8+ T cells in alopecia areata listed by TCRdb under 2018. The method was the immunoSEQ multiplex PCR assay. To provide template for TCR sequencing, every sample had RNA extracted and reverse transcribed into cDNA. TCRdb retrieved this table from immuneACCESS and kept in-frame rearrangements only. Not all clones are present; in checked studies, unresolved V genes account for under half, and no reason is known for the remainder. The sample contains 200,000 to 250,000 clones, about three fifths of them found a single time. The top ten clonotypes cover about 1.6% of the sample. Taken with the paper, the label for time point translates to: around 29 days on oral tofacitinib. In light of the paper, this sample's treatment or condition label describes: oral pan-JAK inhibitor, 5-10 mg twice daily. Source: CD4+ T cells sorted from blood, taken at week 4, from a patient treated with tofacitinib. The receptors here all came from a human donor with alopecia areata.

The V and J genes are TRBV30 and TRBJ1-1; 8 bases are a match to TRBD1. CDR3 length: 13 amino acids. Trimming removed 3 bases from V and 7 bases from J; junction bases left unmatched: 7. Germline-derived CDR1 and CDR2 are GTSNPN and SVGIG (reference sequence). The CDR3 DNA reads as TGTGCCTGGAGATCCCAGGGGGCGCATGAAGCTTTCTTT. It is translated as CAWRSQGAHEAFF.

The rearrangement uses TRBV6-1 and TRBJ2-3; a weak D match, TRBD1 (6 bases). Germline lookup yields CDR1 MNHNS and CDR2 SASEGT. The CDR3 is made up of 16 amino acids. V lost 2 bases to trimming and J lost 6 bases, with 18 bases between them. The CDR3: CASSEYGTHRLDTQYF. CDR3 sequence (DNA): TGTGCCAGCAGTGAATACGGGACACACAGGTTGGATACGCAGTATTTT.

This chain uses TRBV6-5 with TRBJ1-2, with D possibly TRBD1 on 6 matching bases. The CDR3 is made up of 15 amino acids. Looked up from germline, CDR1 is MNHEY and CDR2 is SVGAGI. With 5 bases removed from V and 8 bases from J, the gap between germline ends came to 21 bases. CDR3 residues: CASSLNPARGFGYTF. As DNA, the CDR3 is TGTGCCAGCAGTCTAAACCCGGCCAGGGGATTCGGCTACACCTTC.

V and J are TRBV13 and TRBJ2-1; 9 bases map to TRBD2. V shed 4 bases, J shed 1 base, and the junction held 8 bases outside the gene matches. Germline values: CDR1 PRHDT, CDR2 FYEKMQ (reference sequence). This CDR3 contains 17 residues. The CDR3 reads CASSSYIAGESYNEQFF. CDR3 in DNA: TGTGCCAGCAGCTCCTATATAGCGGGGGAATCCTACAATGAGCAGTTCTTC.

This chain connects TRBV30 to TRBJ2-7; TRBD1 matches at 10 bases. This CDR3 is 13 amino acids long. Trimming removed 3 bases from V and 4 bases from J; junction bases left unmatched: 3. Germline CDR1 and CDR2: GTSNPN and SVGIG (reference sequence). The CDR3 DNA follows: TGTGCCTGGAGGAGGGACAGGGGTTACGAGCAGTACTTC. It codes for CAWRRDRGYEQYF.

The chain uses TRBV2 and TRBJ2-4; no clear D. The CDR3 extends over 15 amino acids. Looked up from germline, CDR1 is SNHLY and CDR2 is FYNNEI. Trimming took 4 bases from V and 0 from J, leaving 10 bases between them. The CDR3 spells CASSVSSLAKNIQYF. In DNA, the CDR3 is TGTGCCAGCAGTGTGTCCTCCTTAGCCAAAAACATTCAGTACTTC.

The chain joins TRBV2 to TRBJ2-2; D is unclear. From germline, CDR1 is SNHLY and CDR2 FYNNEI. V was shortened by 1 base and J by 6 bases, with 9 bases between the two germline ends. The CDR3 is 14 amino acids. CDR3 nucleotides: TGTGCCAGCAGTGAAGTAGTATTAGCCGGGGAGCTGTTTTTT. Translated, it gives CASSEVVLAGELFF.

This clone was seen only a few times. The rearrangement joins TRBV19 to TRBJ1-6, with a tentative D call TRBD1 (5 bases). The CDR3 runs 14 residues. V gave up 3 bases and J gave up 7 bases, with 10 bases separating them. Germline V CDR1 and CDR2: LNHDA, SQIVND (reference sequence). In nucleotides, the CDR3 is TGTGCCAGTAGTATTGGGGACGGGAATTCACCCCTCCACTTT. This translates into CASSIGDGNSPLHF.

The chain carries TRBV6-1 and TRBJ2-2, with D uncertain. The CDR3 is 12 amino acids. V was cut by 8 bases and J by 1 base, with 5 bases left in between. Germline loops: CDR1 MNHNS, CDR2 SASEGT. The DNA of the CDR3 is TGTGCCAGCGGGTTGAACACCGGGGAGCTGTTTTTT. Translating gives CASGLNTGELFF.

The chain is built from TRBV18 and TRBJ1-6, with D uncertain. This CDR3 contains 12 residues. Trimming cost V 5 bases and J 8 bases, with 7 bases left between them. Germline-derived CDR1 and CDR2 are KGHSH and LQKENI. Written as DNA, the CDR3 is TGTGCCAGCTCAACTGCGGATTCACCCCTCCACTTT. Translation gives CASSTADSPLHF.

The chain combines TRBV13 with TRBJ2-3; TRBD1 is a possible D gene (5 bases). Trimming stripped 2 bases from V and 7 bases from J, with 10 bases between. The CDR3 sequence is 13 residues long. Germline values: CDR1 PRHDT, CDR2 FYEKMQ (reference sequence). The CDR3 sequence is CASSLRAGNTQYF. CDR3 nucleotide sequence: TGTGCCAGCAGCTTAAGGGCAGGGAATACGCAGTATTTT.

CDR3 in DNA: TGCAGCGCCGATATACAGACAAAGCAGTACTTC. Its translation is CSADIQTKQYF. The chain employs TRBV29-1 and TRBJ2-5; D remains ambiguous. V was cut by 7 bases and J by 11 bases, with 17 bases left in between. The CDR3 runs 11 residues. The germline V gene has CDR1 SQVTM and CDR2 ANQGSEA.

This clone was recorded a few times. V usage is TRBV9 and J usage is TRBJ1-6; D is perhaps TRBD1 (6 bases). CDR1 and CDR2 from the germline V gene are SGDLS and YYNGEE. The V end lost 2 bases, the J end lost 6 bases, and 15 bases lay between the germline ends. The CDR3 is made up of 16 amino acids. The CDR3 DNA follows: TGTGCCAGCAGCGTGAGGGCGGGCAGGGGTAATTCACCCCTCCACTTT. Protein: CASSVRAGRGNSPLHF. The variable domain in full, completed from reference TRBV9 and TRBJ1-6, reads DSGVTQTPKHLITATGQRVTLRCSPRSGDLSVYWYQQSLDQGLQFLIQYYNGEERAKGNILERFSAQQFPDLHSELNLSSLELGDSALYFCASSVRAGRGNSPLHFGNGTRLTVT.

A few counts support this clone. The V gene is TRBV7-3, the J gene TRBJ2-3; D is perhaps TRBD2 (6 bases). Between the trimmed V and J ends, which lost 5 bases and 7 bases, there was a span of 13 bases. Germline CDR1 reads SGHTA; CDR2 reads FQGTGA. This CDR3 comprises 13 residues. CDR3 protein: CASSGGAGNTQYF. In nucleotides, the CDR3 is TGTGCCAGCAGCGGCGGGGCTGGGAATACGCAGTATTTT.

This clone was recorded only once. This chain uses TRBV27 with TRBJ2-5, with D possibly being TRBD1 (5 bases). V lost 3 bases to trimming and J lost 0 bases, with 8 bases between them. The CDR3 is 14 residues long. Germline CDR1 MNHEY, CDR2 SMNVEV (reference sequence). CDR3 coding DNA: TGTGCCAGCAGTTTCCAGGGCAACCAAGAGACCCAGTACTTC. Translating it yields CASSFQGNQETQYF.

This clone was seen a single time. The chain joins TRBV5-1 to TRBJ2-2; 9 bases align to TRBD2. Germline assignment: CDR1 SGHRS and CDR2 YFSETQ. The junction had 11 bases not matched to a gene; V was cut back by 4 bases and J by 7 bases. The CDR3 extends over 16 amino acids. DNA of the CDR3: TGCGCCAGCAGCCTAGGACTAGCGCTCGAGGGCGGGGAGCTGTTTTTT. This sequence encodes CASSLGLALEGGELFF.

V gene TRBV5-4 combines with J gene TRBJ2-1, with TRBD1 matching over 7 bases. Germline CDR1 SGHNT, CDR2 YYREEE (reference sequence). Germline trimming cut 4 bases from V and 7 bases from J; bases unmatched to any gene: 11. CDR3 length: 15 residues. The CDR3 spells CASSRDSKGDNEQFF. DNA of the CDR3: TGTGCCAGCAGCCGGGACAGCAAGGGGGATAATGAGCAGTTCTTC.

CDR3 in DNA: TGTACACCGAAGGGGGTACGCGAGCAGTACTTC. Translated, it gives CTPKGVREQYF. V usage is TRBV25-1 and J usage is TRBJ2-7; TRBD1 might be the D (6 bases). Germline CDR1 and CDR2: MGHDK and SYGVNS. The CDR3 totals 11 residues.

The V gene is TRBV7-3, the J gene TRBJ2-2; D unclear. Germline V CDR1 and CDR2: SGHTA, FQGTGA. The CDR3 loop spans 12 amino acids. The ends were cut back, 4 bases at V and 0 bases at J, with 0 bases in the middle. The CDR3 is CASSSNTGELFF. The CDR3 nucleotides read TGTGCCAGCAGCTCGAACACCGGGGAGCTGTTTTTT.

The CDR3 nucleotides are TGCGCCAGCAGCCACCCAGCCAGGGGACAAGGTGACAATGAGCAGTTCTTC. Its translation is CASSHPARGQGDNEQFF. The chain is built from TRBV4-1 and TRBJ2-1; a weak D match, TRBD1 (6 bases). CDR1 and CDR2 (germline): MGHRA, YSYEKL. This CDR3 contains 17 residues. The ends were cut back, 3 bases at V and 5 bases at J, with 20 bases in the middle.

The CDR3 protein is CASSEFTTDNQPQHF. The CDR3 DNA reads as TGTGCCAGCAGTGAATTTACGACAGATAATCAGCCCCAGCATTTT. This sequence joins TRBV25-1 and TRBJ1-5; D is possibly TRBD1 (5 bases). The CDR3 sequence is 15 residues long. Per the germline V gene, CDR1 is MGHDK and CDR2 is SYGVNS. Between the trimmed V and J ends, which lost 1 base and 4 bases, there was a span of 11 bases.